The sequence of this T cell receptor (beta chain) was determined in a study of blood T cells in healthy people across ages. This CDR3 contains 14 residues. Germline loops: CDR1 MNHNY, CDR2 SVGAGI (reference sequence). The germline V and J ends were trimmed by 0 bases and 2 bases, with 7 bases remaining between them. The second PCR ran roughly 6 to 11 cycles with a sample-barcoded 5' primer and J-beta primers. TCRdb called the 5' RACE reads again in MiXCR, with one record for every CDR3 protein. The sample lists about 640,000 distinct CDR3 sequences, around two fifths occurring once. This chain links TRBV6-6 with TRBJ1-2; no reliable D call. What was sequenced was blood. The receptor was derived from an elderly man in good health. CDR3 in amino acids: CASSYSLVNYGYTF. The DNA of the CDR3 is TGTGCCAGCAGTTACTCGTTGGTGAACTATGGCTACACCTTC.